A single sample gave rise to the 14 T cell receptor beta chains below, sequenced in a study of shared clonotypes between healthy human individuals. This table comes from immunoSEQ multiplex PCR, and its TCRdb copy is limited to in-frame clones, with some not included. The sample yields about 2 million clones, roughly 94% seen once. CD45RO-negative CD8 cells positively selected for CCR7 made up the naive population, which excluded terminally differentiated effector memory CD45RA+ cells. Sequencing was performed on naive CD8+ T cells sorted from blood. All receptors come from a man aged 18 to 29 in good health.

This sequence joins TRBV4-2 and TRBJ2-2, with D perhaps TRBD2 (5 bases). The V end was cut by 4 bases, the J end by 1 base, with 13 bases between. The CDR3 is 16 amino acids. Germline V gene lookup returns CDR1 LGHNA and CDR2 YNFKEQ. The CDR3 here is CASSPLRGGNTGELFF. The CDR3 coding sequence is TGTGCCAGCAGCCCCCTGCGCGGAGGGAACACCGGGGAGCTGTTTTTT.

The chain uses TRBV7-2 and TRBJ2-7; 16 nucleotides line up with TRBD2. The V segment lost 5 bases and the J segment 3 bases; nucleotides outside the gene matches: 10. The germline V gene has CDR1 SGHTA and CDR2 FQGNSA. The CDR3 runs to 18 residues. DNA of the CDR3: TGTGCCAGCAGCAAACCGGGACTAGCGGGAGGGCATAGCTACGAGCAGTACTTC. Amino acids: CASSKPGLAGGHSYEQYF.

This chain's CDR3 is CASRQGGGTEAFF. The CDR3 region has the DNA TGTGCCAGCAGACAGGGTGGCGGCACTGAAGCTTTCTTT. This sequence joins TRBV6-6 and TRBJ1-1; a possible D gene is TRBD1 (6 bases). Trimming pared 6 bases from V and 4 bases from J, leaving 12 bases between. Germline V gene lookup returns CDR1 MNHNY and CDR2 SVGAGI (reference sequence). The CDR3 contains 13 residues.

This sequence joins TRBV9 and TRBJ1-6; D is possibly TRBD1 (6 bases). CDR1 and CDR2 (germline): SGDLS, YYNGEE. V lost 0 bases and J 0 bases, leaving 10 bases between the germline ends. The CDR3 sequence is 17 residues long. The CDR3 is CASSVEGDSSYNSPLHF. The CDR3 DNA follows: TGTGCCAGCAGCGTAGAGGGGGATAGCTCCTATAATTCACCCCTCCACTTT.

In this sample, this clone turned up once. Within the sample, other DNA sequences also encode this same CDR3. This chain connects TRBV4-1 to TRBJ2-3, with a weak D call TRBD1 (5 bases). CDR3 length: 16 residues. The V and J ends lost 0 bases and 0 bases respectively, with 10 bases between them. CDR1 and CDR2 (germline): MGHRA, YSYEKL. DNA for the CDR3: TGCGCCAGCAGCCAAGATGGAGCAGGGAGCACAGATACGCAGTATTTT. It encodes CASSQDGAGSTDTQYF.

The V and J genes are TRBV4-1 and TRBJ1-2, with D maybe TRBD1 (5 bases). This CDR3 region has 16 residues. Deletions cut 0 bases from V and 4 bases from J, with 15 bases between. Germline-derived CDR1 and CDR2 are MGHRA and YSYEKL. The CDR3 loop is CASSQDLTGEFYGYTF. DNA for the CDR3: TGCGCCAGCAGCCAAGATTTAACAGGAGAGTTCTATGGCTACACCTTC.

J is TRBJ2-7 and V is TRBV30; D may correspond to TRBD1 or TRBD2 (5 bases each). Germline assignment: CDR1 GTSNPN and CDR2 SVGIG (reference sequence). Trimming took off 1 base at V and 12 bases at J, with 22 bases between the two ends. The length of the CDR3 is 14 residues. The CDR3 region is CAWSEVGVGQEGYF. The DNA for the CDR3 is TGTGCCTGGAGTGAAGTAGGGGTGGGTCAAGAGGGGTACTTC.

This chain connects TRBV27 to TRBJ2-7, with 7 bases aligning to TRBD1. This CDR3 has 12 residues. J gave up 5 bases and V 6 bases, and 4 bases lay outside the gene matches. Germline CDR1 and CDR2: MNHEY and SMNVEV (reference sequence). CDR3 region: CASRATGDEQYF. CDR3 coding DNA: TGTGCCAGCAGAGCTACAGGGGACGAGCAGTACTTC.

The chain uses TRBV27 and TRBJ1-5; D might be TRBD1 (6 bases). Germline V gene sequence: CDR1 MNHEY, CDR2 SMNVEV (reference sequence). The germline V and J ends were trimmed by 5 bases and 1 base, with 12 bases remaining between them. The CDR3 contains 15 residues. CDR3 amino acids: CASSPGTQSNQPQHF. The CDR3 DNA reads as TGTGCCAGCAGTCCCGGGACACAAAGCAATCAGCCCCAGCATTTT.

Only one count was recorded for this clone. The V call is TRBV7-2, the J call TRBJ2-5; 7 bases line up with TRBD1. The germline V gene encodes CDR1 SGHTA and CDR2 FQGNSA. With V trimmed by 4 bases and J by 2 bases, 7 bases remained unmatched. This CDR3 has 15 residues. CDR3 sequence: CASSSLDRAQETQYF. Here the CDR3 DNA reads TGTGCCAGCAGCTCACTCGACAGGGCGCAAGAGACCCAGTACTTC.

V is TRBV11-3 and J is TRBJ2-1; 7 nucleotides match TRBD1. The CDR3 covers 13 residues. V shed 5 bases and J 6 bases; nucleotides not matched to a gene: 4. Germline-derived CDR1 and CDR2 are SGHNT and YENEEA. The CDR3 loop is CASSNPGGNEQFF. In DNA form, the CDR3 reads TGTGCCAGCAGCAACCCAGGGGGCAATGAGCAGTTCTTC.

Remarks on this clone: In the same sample, other DNA sequences code for this CDR3. J is TRBJ1-3 and V is TRBV27; 7 bases map to TRBD1. Germline CDR1 reads MNHEY; CDR2 reads SMNVEV (reference sequence). The CDR3 length is 16 residues. J gave up 2 bases and V 5 bases, and 9 bases lay outside the gene matches. The CDR3 loop is CASSPSQGETGNTIYF. The CDR3 region has the DNA TGTGCCAGCAGTCCGTCCCAGGGGGAAACTGGAAACACCATATATTTT.

V is TRBV2 and J is TRBJ2-7; 9 bases align to TRBD1. This CDR3 has 13 residues. Trimming at V came to 11 bases and at J to 4 bases, leaving 9 bases not matched to a gene. Germline CDR1 reads SNHLY; CDR2 reads FYNNEI. Written as DNA, the CDR3 is TGTGCCTGGGAGGGACAGGGTGAATACGAGCAGTACTTC. Its translation: CAWEGQGEYEQYF.

V usage is TRBV27 and J usage is TRBJ2-2, with a tentative D call TRBD2 (5 bases). Germline V CDR1 and CDR2: MNHEY, SMNVEV (reference sequence). V gave up 4 bases and J gave up 7 bases, with 31 bases separating them. CDR3 length: 20 amino acids. This CDR3 is CASSSLNPLPGLSAGGELFF. The CDR3 DNA sequence: TGTGCCAGCAGTTCCCTTAACCCGTTACCGGGCCTCTCGGCGGGCGGGGAGCTGTTTTTT.